Below, 29 T cell receptor beta chains from the same sample are listed, as sequenced in a study of beta chain features in type 1 diabetes. Broader study findings: Type 1 diabetes patients had moderately but significantly shorter TCRB CDR3s in all four CD4+ subsets.

No antigen has been assigned to these receptors. Isolated RNA was reverse transcribed in full, so expressed TCRB transcripts were sequenced. Assay used: immunoSEQ multiplex PCR; TCRdb lists only in-frame clones, some missing. The data contain around 240,000 clones, under 20% of them singletons. The specimen was naive CD4+ T cells from blood. The source is a man aged 25-45 years with type 1 diabetes.

This clone was seen only a few times. J is TRBJ1-2 and V is TRBV6-5; no reliable D call. There are 11 residues in the CDR3. The germline V gene has CDR1 MNHEY and CDR2 SVGAGI. Trimming took 6 bases from V and 6 from J, leaving 8 bases between them. The CDR3 is CASSDLNGYTF. In nucleotides, the CDR3 is TGTGCCAGCAGCGACCTCAATGGCTACACCTTC.

This clone was seen a few times. One junction end disagrees with the germline gene, perhaps due to a read error. The chain employs TRBV7-7 and TRBJ2-1, with 7 bases fitting TRBD2. The CDR3 runs 15 residues. CDR1 is SSHAT, CDR2 FNYEAQ, per germline (reference sequence). The CDR3 sequence is CASSPLAVGGNEQFF. In DNA form, the CDR3 reads TGTGCTAGCAGTCCCCTAGCGGTTGGGGGCAATGAGCAGTTCTTC.

This clone occurred once. The V gene is TRBV10-3, the J gene TRBJ2-1; the match to TRBD1 covers 9 bases. The V and J ends lost 7 bases and 4 bases, in that order; junction bases with no gene match: 11. This CDR3 is built from 16 residues. From germline, CDR1 is ENHRY and CDR2 SYGVKD. The CDR3 here is CAITATTGGKYNEQFF. CDR3 nucleotide sequence: TGTGCCATCACGGCCACGACAGGGGGGAAATACAATGAGCAGTTCTTC.

This clone has a single count. The J gene is TRBJ1-2, the V gene TRBV7-9, with 7 bases identical to TRBD1. The CDR3 runs to 15 residues. The germline V gene encodes CDR1 SEHNR and CDR2 FQNEAQ (reference sequence). V lost 2 bases and J lost 6; bases outside the gene matches: 9. Here the CDR3 DNA reads TGTGCCAGCAGCTTATCGTCCCAGGGGGTACATGGCTACACCTTC. Translating it yields CASSLSSQGVHGYTF.

This clone has a handful of counts. The rearrangement uses TRBV2 and TRBJ2-1; D possibly corresponds to TRBD2 (6 bases). The germline gives CDR1 SNHLY, CDR2 FYNNEI. V lost 6 bases and J lost 6, with 15 bases in between. This CDR3 is 14 amino acids long. CDR3 coding DNA: TGTGCCAGCAGGGACCCCCGGGGGTCCAATGAGCAGTTCTTC. Translated, it gives CASRDPRGSNEQFF. Full variable domain (rest looked up from reference TRBV2 and TRBJ2-1): EPEVTQTPSHQVTQMGQEVILRCVPISNHLYFYWYRQILGQKVEFLVSFYNNEISEKSEIFDDQFSVERPDGSNFTLKIRSTKLEDSAMYFCASRDPRGSNEQFFGPGTRLTVL.

The rearrangement uses TRBV29-1 and TRBJ1-5; TRBD1 is a possible D gene (6 bases). The CDR3 loop spans 13 amino acids. Germline loops: CDR1 SQVTM, CDR2 ANQGSEA. V was pared by 3 bases and J by 7 bases, with 13 bases between. CDR3 loop: CSVETGAGQPQHF. The CDR3 region has the DNA TGCAGCGTTGAGACGGGGGCCGGCCAGCCCCAGCATTTT.

This clone was seen more than once but under ten times. The chain recombines TRBV28 with TRBJ2-3; no clear D gene. Trimming took 3 bases from V and 4 from J, leaving 5 bases between them. This CDR3 region has 12 residues. CDR1 and CDR2 from the germline V gene are MDHEN and SYDVKM. CDR3 DNA sequence: TGTGCCAGCAGTTTTCCGGCAGATACGCAGTATTTT. Encoded protein: CASSFPADTQYF.

A few counts support this clone. The V and J genes are TRBV29-1 and TRBJ1-2, with TRBD1 as a possible D gene (5 bases). There are 12 residues in the CDR3. V dropped 6 bases and J dropped 3 bases, with 11 bases sitting between them. Germline CDR1 is SQVTM and CDR2 is ANQGSEA. The CDR3 here is CSVSQGDYGYTF. The CDR3 DNA is TGCAGCGTGTCGCAGGGAGACTATGGCTACACCTTC.

This clone was recorded a few times. V gene TRBV10-3 combines with J gene TRBJ2-3; D might be TRBD2 (7 bases). Trimming removed 4 bases from V and 6 bases from J, with 17 bases in between. CDR3 length equals 15 residues. The germline V gene encodes CDR1 ENHRY and CDR2 SYGVKD. CDR3: CAISGSGGLGDTQYF. The DNA of the CDR3 is TGTGCCATCAGTGGCTCGGGGGGCCTCGGGGATACGCAGTATTTT.

The chain recombines TRBV2 with TRBJ2-1; tentative D call: TRBD2 (5 bases). From germline, CDR1 is SNHLY and CDR2 FYNNEI. The CDR3 is 14 amino acids. The ends were cut back, 7 bases at V and 5 bases at J, with 15 bases in the middle. CDR3 sequence reads: CASNWMRADNEQFF. The CDR3 DNA sequence: TGTGCCAGCAACTGGATGCGAGCGGACAATGAGCAGTTCTTC.

This chain links TRBV11-2 with TRBJ2-5; D possibly corresponds to TRBD2 (6 bases). This CDR3 region has 13 residues. V was clipped by 2 bases and J by 5 bases, with 9 bases between them. CDR1 is SGHAT and CDR2 is FQNNGV in the germline V gene. The CDR3 protein is CASSLRSGETQYF. DNA for the CDR3: TGTGCCAGCAGCTTACGGAGCGGGGAGACCCAGTACTTC.

This chain joins TRBV5-1 and TRBJ2-5; D remains unclear. CDR3 length equals 12 residues. From germline, CDR1 is SGHRS and CDR2 YFSETQ. V lost 5 bases, J lost 1 base, and 6 bases lay in between. DNA of the CDR3: TGCGCCAGCAGAGTGAGCCAAGAGACCCAGTACTTC. This gives the protein CASRVSQETQYF. The entire variable domain, with the rest obtained from reference TRBV5-1 and TRBJ2-5, is as follows: KAGVTQTPRYLIKTRGQQVTLSCSPISGHRSVSWYQQTPGQGLQFLFEYFSETQRNKGNFPGRFSGRQFSNSRSEMNVSTLELGDSALYLCASRVSQETQYFGPGTRLLVL.

The table lists this clone with a few counts. V usage is TRBV4-3 and J usage is TRBJ2-3; D is ambiguous. The CDR3 runs to 14 residues. V lost 0 bases to trimming and J lost 0 bases, with 4 bases between them. Germline-derived CDR1 and CDR2 are LGHNA and YSLEER. CDR3 nucleotides: TGCGCCAGCAGCCAAGATGGCAGCACAGATACGCAGTATTTT. Translated, it gives CASSQDGSTDTQYF.

The J gene is TRBJ2-3, the V gene TRBV11-3; 7 bases agree with TRBD1. Germline CDR1 reads SGHNT; CDR2 reads YENEEA. After removal of 0 bases from V and 1 base from J, the junction contained 4 bases not matched to a gene. The CDR3 is made up of 16 amino acids. CDR3 loop: CASSLDGQGGTDTQYF. The CDR3 nucleotides read TGTGCCAGCAGCTTAGATGGCCAGGGGGGCACAGATACGCAGTATTTT. The complete variable domain, with remaining parts taken from reference TRBV11-3 and TRBJ2-3, reads EAGVVQSPRYKIIEKKQPVAFWCNPISGHNTLYWYLQNLGQGPELLIRYENEEAVDDSQLPKDRFSAERLKGVDSTLKIQPAELGDSAVYLCASSLDGQGGTDTQYFGPGTRLTVL.

The CDR3, as DNA: TGTGCCAGCTCACCATCCGGGGCCCGAGCCACAGATACGCAGTATTTT. Its protein is CASSPSGARATDTQYF. The V call is TRBV18, the J call TRBJ2-3, with D tentatively TRBD1 or TRBD2 (5 bases each). This CDR3 has 16 residues. With 2 bases removed from V and 2 bases from J, the gap between germline ends came to 14 bases. The germline gives CDR1 KGHSH, CDR2 LQKENI. The variable domain in full, with the rest retrieved from reference TRBV18 and TRBJ2-3, is NAGVMQNPRHLVRRRGQEARLRCSPMKGHSHVYWYRQLPEEGLKFMVYLQKENIIDESGMPKERFSAEFPKEGPSILRIQQVVRGDSAAYFCASSPSGARATDTQYFGPGTRLTVL.

This clone has a handful of counts. The chain joins TRBV5-1 to TRBJ1-1; 7 nucleotides agree with TRBD1. The CDR3 has 15 residues. Trimming cost V 2 bases and J 5 bases; bases outside gene matches: 9. Germline V CDR1 and CDR2: SGHRS, YFSETQ. The CDR3 here is CASSLPDRAGTEAFF. The CDR3 coding sequence is TGCGCCAGCAGCTTACCCGACAGGGCTGGGACTGAAGCTTTCTTT.

The rearrangement links TRBV7-2 to TRBJ2-1; unclear D gene. Trimming removed 5 bases at V and 5 bases at J, with 10 bases between. CDR1 SGHTA and CDR2 FQGNSA come from the germline V gene. The CDR3 spans 13 residues. The DNA for the CDR3 is TGTGCCAGCAGCCAGAGTTCAGACAATGAGCAGTTCTTC. Translated, it gives CASSQSSDNEQFF.

The chain links TRBV10-3 to TRBJ2-5, with TRBD2 matching 8 bases. J lost 3 bases, V lost 11 bases, and 8 bases had no gene match. There are 13 residues in the CDR3. CDR1 and CDR2 (germline): ENHRY, SYGVKD. Here the CDR3 DNA reads TGTGCCGTCGCGAGAGCGGGAGAAGAGACCCAGTACTTC. As protein: CAVARAGEETQYF.

The gene calls are TRBV7-2 and TRBJ2-7; TRBD1 matches at 10 bases. V dropped 4 bases and J dropped 4; count of bases not matched to a gene: 4. This CDR3 region has 14 residues. Germline V gene sequence: CDR1 SGHTA, CDR2 FQGNSA. This chain's CDR3 is CASSSDRGLYEQYF. The CDR3 DNA follows: TGTGCCAGCAGCTCAGACAGGGGGCTATACGAGCAGTACTTC.

In DNA, the CDR3 is TGTGCCAGCAGCTTGGACAGGGGCGATGAGCAGTTCTTC. It encodes CASSLDRGDEQFF. The chain recombines TRBV5-6 with TRBJ2-1; the match to TRBD1 covers 7 bases. There are 13 residues in the CDR3. Germline assignment: CDR1 SGHDT and CDR2 YYEEEE. Trimming took 0 bases from V and 8 from J; bases not matched to a gene: 2. The variable domain in full, completed from reference TRBV5-6 and TRBJ2-1, reads DAGVTQSPTHLIKTRGQQVTLRCSPKSGHDTVSWYQQALGQGPQFIFQYYEEEERQRGNFPDRFSGHQFPNYSSELNVNALLLGDSALYLCASSLDRGDEQFFGPGTRLTVL.

There are a few counts of this clone. V and J are TRBV7-2 and TRBJ2-1, with 7 bases identical to TRBD1. Looked up from germline, CDR1 is SGHTA and CDR2 is FQGNSA. The CDR3 is 16 residues long. The junction had 9 bases not matched to a gene; V was cut back by 5 bases and J by 2 bases. The CDR3 nucleotides read TGTGCCAGCAGCCCCGACAGGGTCCGAACCTACAATGAGCAGTTCTTC. This encodes CASSPDRVRTYNEQFF. Based on the CDR3 plus reference TRBV7-2 and TRBJ2-1, the full variable domain is GAGVSQSPSNKVTEKGKDVELRCDPISGHTALYWYRQSLGQGLEFLIYFQGNSAPDKSGLPSDRFSAERTGGSVSTLTIQRTQQEDSAVYLCASSPDRVRTYNEQFFGPGTRLTVL.

This clone has more than one count but fewer than ten. The rearrangement joins TRBV29-1 to TRBJ1-1; 7 bases align to TRBD1. V was clipped by 4 bases and J by 0 bases; unmatched bases: 5. Per germline, CDR1 SQVTM and CDR2 ANQGSEA. The CDR3 has 14 amino acids. CDR3 loop: CSVVGTVVNTEAFF. The CDR3 coding sequence is TGCAGCGTTGTCGGGACAGTGGTGAACACTGAAGCTTTCTTT.

This clone was counted between two and nine times. The chain combines TRBV30 with TRBJ2-3; 7 positions agree with TRBD2. The trim removed 2 bases at V and 10 bases at J, leaving 6 bases unmatched. The CDR3 is made up of 12 amino acids. Germline CDR1 reads GTSNPN; CDR2 reads SVGIG (reference sequence). CDR3 nucleotides: TGTGCCTGGAGTTCGGCGGGAGCCCCGCAGTATTTT. It yields the protein CAWSSAGAPQYF. Full variable domain (outside the CDR3, taken from reference TRBV30 and TRBJ2-3): SQTIHQWPATLVQPVGSPLSLECTVEGTSNPNLYWYRQAAGRGLQLLFYSVGIGQISSEVPQNLSASRPQDRQFILSSKKLLLSDSGFYLCAWSSAGAPQYFGPGTRLTVL.

The chain is built from TRBV18 and TRBJ2-7; no clear D gene. Germline loops: CDR1 KGHSH, CDR2 LQKENI. The CDR3 is made up of 15 amino acids. V was shortened by 2 bases and J by 2 bases, with 13 bases between the two germline ends. The CDR3 here is CASSPNYAAPYEQYF. Written as DNA, the CDR3 is TGTGCCAGCTCACCAAACTATGCAGCGCCCTACGAGCAGTACTTC.

The chain recombines TRBV9 with TRBJ1-1, with D possibly TRBD1 on 5 matching bases. The CDR3 totals 15 residues. Trimming took off 0 bases at V and 4 bases at J, with 13 bases between the two ends. Germline assignment: CDR1 SGDLS and CDR2 YYNGEE. In DNA, the CDR3 is TGTGCCAGCAGCGTAGCTAGAGGGGAGCCCACTGAAGCTTTCTTT. Amino acid sequence: CASSVARGEPTEAFF.

This clone was detected a few times. J is TRBJ1-2 and V is TRBV29-1; 8 nucleotides line up with TRBD1. CDR1 and CDR2 from the germline V gene are SQVTM and ANQGSEA. Germline trimming cut 3 bases from V and 4 bases from J; bases unmatched to any gene: 13. This CDR3 is 16 amino acids long. CDR3 sequence reads: CSVERTGTRGTYGYTF. The CDR3 DNA is TGCAGCGTTGAGAGGACAGGGACCCGGGGCACCTATGGCTACACCTTC. Supplemented by reference TRBV29-1 and TRBJ1-2, the full variable domain reads SAVISQKPSRDICQRGTSLTIQCQVDSQVTMMFWYRQQPGQSLTLIATANQGSEATYESGFVIDKFPISRPNLTFSTLTVSNMSPEDSSIYLCSVERTGTRGTYGYTFGSGTRLTVV.

This clone was seen a few times. The rearrangement uses TRBV5-1 and TRBJ2-1; tentative D call: TRBD1 (6 bases). With 4 bases removed from V and 0 bases from J, the gap between germline ends came to 14 bases. This CDR3 region has 16 residues. Germline-derived CDR1 and CDR2 are SGHRS and YFSETQ. The CDR3 reads CASSRGQRSSYNEQFF. The CDR3 nucleotides are TGCGCCAGCAGCCGAGGACAGAGAAGCTCCTACAATGAGCAGTTCTTC.

The CDR3 DNA reads TGCAGCGCGCGAGGGACAGACCCTCGCACCGGGGAGCTGTTTTTT. It is translated as CSARGTDPRTGELFF. The chain joins TRBV29-1 to TRBJ2-2, with TRBD1 matching 7 bases. CDR3 length: 15 residues. Per germline, CDR1 SQVTM and CDR2 ANQGSEA. Germline trimming cut 7 bases from V and 4 bases from J; bases unmatched to any gene: 12.

This clone has only a few counts. Other DNA sequences in the sample encode the same CDR3. This chain links TRBV7-2 with TRBJ2-6; D unclear. Germline V gene sequence: CDR1 SGHTA, CDR2 FQGNSA. V lost 3 bases, J lost 4 bases, and 4 bases lay in between. This CDR3 has 13 residues. CDR3 sequence: CASSFSGANVLTF. The CDR3 nucleotides are TGTGCCAGCAGCTTTTCCGGGGCCAACGTCCTGACTTTC.